What follows are 20 T cell receptor beta chains derived from one specimen sequenced in a study of cytomegalovirus exposure and HLA in healthy donors. The PCR used 60 Vbeta and 13 Jbeta primers. The assay was immunoSEQ multiplex PCR, and TCRdb's table has in-frame clones only and misses some. The repertoire table contains just over 80,000 clones. Material for sequencing was PBMCs. The receptor set was obtained from a woman under 40 in good health and CMV-seronegative.

V gene TRBV2 combines with J gene TRBJ1-5; D perhaps matches TRBD1 (6 bases). V shed 6 bases and J shed 1 base, with 10 bases lying between them. Germline V gene sequence: CDR1 SNHLY, CDR2 FYNNEI. This CDR3 region has 14 residues. The CDR3 here is CASRRGGSNQPQHF. In DNA, the CDR3 is TGTGCCAGCAGGAGGGGGGGGAGCAATCAGCCCCAGCATTTT.

The chain combines TRBV15 with TRBJ1-4; D uncertain. Looked up from germline, CDR1 is LNHNV and CDR2 is YYDKDF (reference sequence). With 0 bases removed from V and 5 bases from J, the gap between germline ends came to 13 bases. CDR3 length equals 16 residues. This CDR3 reads CATSRDRRAPNEKLFF. The CDR3 DNA reads TGTGCCACCAGCAGAGATCGGCGGGCCCCAAATGAAAAACTGTTTTTT. Variable domain in full (rest from reference TRBV15 and TRBJ1-4): DAMVIQNPRYQVTQFGKPVTLSCSQTLNHNVMYWYQQKSSQAPKLLFHYYDKDFNNEADTPDNFQSRRPNTSFCFLDIRSPGLGDTAMYLCATSRDRRAPNEKLFFGSGTQLSVL.

The rearrangement uses TRBV30 and TRBJ1-2; D not certain. The V end was cut by 5 bases, the J end by 2 bases, with 6 bases between. The CDR3 sequence is 11 residues long. Germline CDR1 GTSNPN, CDR2 SVGIG (reference sequence). The CDR3 reads CAWSRNYGYTF. The CDR3 region has the DNA TGTGCCTGGTCCAGGAACTATGGCTACACCTTC.

The chain employs TRBV29-1 and TRBJ2-3; a possible D gene is TRBD2 (5 bases). Germline CDR1 and CDR2: SQVTM and ANQGSEA. CDR3 length: 12 amino acids. V was pared by 4 bases and J by 9 bases, with 14 bases between. CDR3 DNA: TGCAGCGTTGTACTAGGGCAAGGGACGCAGTATTTT. Translated, it gives CSVVLGQGTQYF.

This chain links TRBV11-2 with TRBJ2-7, with 8 nucleotides matching TRBD1. Germline V gene lookup returns CDR1 SGHAT and CDR2 FQNNGV. CDR3 length equals 16 residues. With 2 bases clipped from V and 1 base from J, the junction kept 7 bases outside the gene matches. CDR3 residues: CASSLRGQAPSYEQYF. The CDR3 nucleotides read TGTGCCAGCAGCTTAAGGGGACAGGCCCCATCCTACGAGCAGTACTTC.

The chain uses TRBV10-1 and TRBJ1-1; TRBD1 aligns across 7 bases. CDR1 and CDR2 (germline): WNHNN, SYGVQD (reference sequence). There are 13 residues in the CDR3. V lost 5 bases, J lost 4 bases, and 4 bases stayed unmatched. Here the CDR3 reads CASSMTGSTEAFF. The CDR3 DNA sequence: TGCGCCAGCAGTATGACAGGGTCCACTGAAGCTTTCTTT.

V gene TRBV5-6 combines with J gene TRBJ2-2; D call uncertain. CDR3 size: 14 residues. Trimming took 0 bases from V and 3 from J, leaving 6 bases between them. The germline CDR1 and CDR2 sequences are SGHDT and YYEEEE. Written as DNA, the CDR3 is TGTGCCAGCAGCTTGGGTCTGTACACCGGGGAGCTGTTTTTT. Translating it yields CASSLGLYTGELFF.

The chain recombines TRBV15 with TRBJ1-3, with D unresolved. Trimming stripped 3 bases from V and 2 bases from J, with 5 bases between. Germline values: CDR1 LNHNV, CDR2 YYDKDF (reference sequence). The CDR3 totals 13 residues. The chain's CDR3 is CATSSSAGNTIYF. CDR3 nucleotides: TGTGCCACCAGCAGTAGCGCTGGAAACACCATATATTTT. Full variable domain (missing parts from reference TRBV15 and TRBJ1-3): DAMVIQNPRYQVTQFGKPVTLSCSQTLNHNVMYWYQQKSSQAPKLLFHYYDKDFNNEADTPDNFQSRRPNTSFCFLDIRSPGLGDTAMYLCATSSSAGNTIYFGEGSWLTVV.

The gene calls are TRBV7-2 and TRBJ2-6; weak D call: TRBD1 (5 bases). V was pared by 6 bases and J by 1 base, with 13 bases between. Germline CDR1 reads SGHTA; CDR2 reads FQGNSA. This CDR3 region has 16 residues. The CDR3 region is CASSNFAGSGANVLTF. CDR3 bases: TGTGCCAGCAGTAACTTTGCAGGGTCTGGGGCCAACGTCCTGACTTTC.

This chain joins TRBV29-1 and TRBJ2-1, with D maybe TRBD2 (6 bases). V lost 6 bases, J lost 5 bases, and 20 bases lay in between. The CDR3 runs to 15 residues. Germline V gene lookup returns CDR1 SQVTM and CDR2 ANQGSEA. The CDR3 is CSVRTTLGPDNEQFF. CDR3 DNA sequence: TGCAGCGTCCGGACTACCTTGGGGCCTGACAATGAGCAGTTCTTC.

As concerns this clone: Additional DNA sequences in this sample encode the identical CDR3. This chain joins TRBV13 and TRBJ1-2, with a tentative D call TRBD1 (5 bases). Looked up from germline, CDR1 is PRHDT and CDR2 is FYEKMQ (reference sequence). This CDR3 contains 12 residues. V was cut by 1 base and J by 8 bases, with 8 bases left in between. CDR3 coding DNA: TGTGCCAGCAGCTTAGCGGGGGAGGGCTACACCTTC. It yields the protein CASSLAGEGYTF.

The chain combines TRBV25-1 with TRBJ1-2; unclear D gene. The CDR3 extends over 15 amino acids. V lost 1 base and J lost 2, with 11 bases in between. Germline CDR1 reads MGHDK; CDR2 reads SYGVNS. Here the CDR3 DNA reads TGTGCCAGCAGTGAATCAAGGACGGGGAACTATGGCTACACCTTC. Translated, it gives CASSESRTGNYGYTF.

CDR3 coding DNA: TGTGCCAGCAGTTACAGGGGTGGTACTGAAGCTTTCTTT. It specifies CASSYRGGTEAFF. The chain links TRBV6-5 to TRBJ1-1; D is possibly TRBD1 (5 bases). This CDR3 is built from 13 residues. Looked up from germline, CDR1 is MNHEY and CDR2 is SVGAGI. The V end lost 2 bases, the J end lost 5 bases, and 9 bases lay between the germline ends.

V and J are TRBV5-5 and TRBJ2-1; TRBD2 aligns across 9 bases. V was pared by 4 bases and J by 5 bases, with 13 bases of the junction left unmatched. Germline CDR1 SGHKS, CDR2 YYEKEE (reference sequence). The length of the CDR3 is 17 residues. In nucleotides, the CDR3 is TGTGCCAGCAGCCCCGGTGGTCTAGCGGGGCGGGACAATGAGCAGTTCTTC. Translated, it gives CASSPGGLAGRDNEQFF. Full variable domain (remainder filled in from reference TRBV5-5 and TRBJ2-1): DAGVTQSPTHLIKTRGQQVTLRCSPISGHKSVSWYQQVLGQGPQFIFQYYEKEERGRGNFPDRFSARQFPNYSSELNVNALLLGDSALYLCASSPGGLAGRDNEQFFGPGTRLTVL.

This chain links TRBV11-3 with TRBJ2-3; 8 bases are a match to TRBD2. Germline V CDR1 and CDR2: SGHNT, YENEEA. The CDR3 has 14 residues. V trimming: 1 base; J trimming: 5 bases; junction bases outside the gene matches: 2. In DNA, the CDR3 is TGTGCCAGCAGCTTAGCGGGGGGGCAAGATACGCAGTATTTT. Its translation: CASSLAGGQDTQYF.

The V gene is TRBV12-5, the J gene TRBJ2-3, with D possibly being TRBD2 (5 bases). This CDR3 has 14 amino acids. CDR1 is LGHNT, CDR2 FRNRAP, per germline. With 3 bases removed from V and 4 bases from J, the gap between germline ends came to 11 bases. DNA of the CDR3: TGTGCTAGTGGTTTAAGAAGGGAGTCAGATACGCAGTATTTT. Amino acids: CASGLRRESDTQYF. Using reference TRBV12-5 and TRBJ2-3 for the parts outside the CDR3, the full variable domain is DARVTQTPRHKVTEMGQEVTMRCQPILGHNTVFWYRQTMMQGLELLAYFRNRAPLDDSGMPKDRFSAEMPDATLATLKIQPSEPRDSAVYFCASGLRRESDTQYFGPGTRLTVL.

The chain couples TRBV5-1 to TRBJ2-2; 7 bases line up with TRBD1. Per germline, CDR1 SGHRS and CDR2 YFSETQ. J lost 1 base, V lost 4 bases, and 1 base had no gene match. The CDR3 is 14 residues long. In DNA form, the CDR3 reads TGCGCCAGCAGCGGGACAGAGAACACCGGGGAGCTGTTTTTT. Its protein product is CASSGTENTGELFF.

The gene calls are TRBV19 and TRBJ2-3, with D tentatively TRBD1 (6 bases). The CDR3 totals 14 residues. CDR1 LNHDA and CDR2 SQIVND come from the germline V gene (reference sequence). The germline V and J ends were trimmed by 10 bases and 2 bases, with 16 bases remaining between them. The CDR3: CATRGVSVTDTQYF. The CDR3 bases are TGTGCCACCAGGGGAGTATCCGTCACAGATACGCAGTATTTT.

This sequence joins TRBV27 and TRBJ2-7; D is uncertain. In germline, CDR1 is MNHEY, CDR2 SMNVEV (reference sequence). Trimming removed 4 bases at V and 0 bases at J, with 16 bases between. The CDR3 extends over 16 amino acids. The CDR3 coding sequence is TGTGCCAGCAGTTCCGGGTCTCGTTCTAGCTCCTACGAGCAGTACTTC. Amino acid sequence: CASSSGSRSSSYEQYF.

The chain links TRBV27 to TRBJ1-1; D perhaps matches TRBD1 (6 bases). V was cut by 3 bases and J by 4 bases, with 12 bases left in between. The germline CDR1 and CDR2 sequences are MNHEY and SMNVEV (reference sequence). The CDR3 contains 14 residues. The CDR3 loop reads CASSFSRGGTEAFF. CDR3 nucleotide sequence: TGTGCCAGCAGTTTTTCCAGGGGCGGCACTGAAGCTTTCTTT.